Given below is one T cell receptor beta chain in context. CDR1 is MNHNS, CDR2 SASEGT, per germline. After removal of 8 bases from V and 6 bases from J, the junction contained 6 bases not matched to a gene. This CDR3 contains 14 residues. This specimen comes from a study of technical replicates of blood from a handful of donors. Assay: immunoSEQ multiplex PCR; the TCRdb copy retains only in-frame clones and omits some. The sample has 65,000 to 90,000 clones, about 91% seen once. The chain carries TRBV6-1 and TRBJ2-2; TRBD2 aligns across 10 bases. The origin of this receptor is a human donor in good health. Sequencing was carried out using T cells isolated from PBMCs. The CDR3 region has the DNA TGTGCCAGCGAATTTAGCGGGGGGCCCGGGGAGCTGTTTTTT. This codes for CASEFSGGPGELFF.